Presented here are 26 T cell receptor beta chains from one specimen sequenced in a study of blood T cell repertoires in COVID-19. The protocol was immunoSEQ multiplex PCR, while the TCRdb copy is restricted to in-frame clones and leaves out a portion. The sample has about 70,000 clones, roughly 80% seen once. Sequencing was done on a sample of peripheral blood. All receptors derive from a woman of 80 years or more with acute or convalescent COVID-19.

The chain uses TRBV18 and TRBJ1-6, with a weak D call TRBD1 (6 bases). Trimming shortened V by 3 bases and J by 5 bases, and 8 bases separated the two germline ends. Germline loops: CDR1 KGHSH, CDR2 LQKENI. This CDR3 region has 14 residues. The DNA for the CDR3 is TGTGCCAGCTCACCCGCAGGGGATAATTCACCCCTCCACTTT. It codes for CASSPAGDNSPLHF.

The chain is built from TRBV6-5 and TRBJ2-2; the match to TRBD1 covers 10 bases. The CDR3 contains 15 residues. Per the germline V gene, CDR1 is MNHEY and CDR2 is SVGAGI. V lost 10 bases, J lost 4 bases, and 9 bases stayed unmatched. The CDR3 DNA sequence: TGTGCCACGAGCCCCAGGGACAGGGGCACCGGGGAGCTGTTTTTT. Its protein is CATSPRDRGTGELFF.

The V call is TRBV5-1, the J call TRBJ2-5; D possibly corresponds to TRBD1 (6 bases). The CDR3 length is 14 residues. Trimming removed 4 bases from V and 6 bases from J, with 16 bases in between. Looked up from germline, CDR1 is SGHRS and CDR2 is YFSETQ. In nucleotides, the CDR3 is TGCGCCAGCAGCACCCCGACAGGAGCGAAGACCCAGTACTTC. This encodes CASSTPTGAKTQYF.

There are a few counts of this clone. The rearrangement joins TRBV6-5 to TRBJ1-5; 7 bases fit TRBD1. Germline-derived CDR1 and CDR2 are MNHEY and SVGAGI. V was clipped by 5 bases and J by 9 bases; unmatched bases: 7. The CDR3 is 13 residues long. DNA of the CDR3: TGTGCCAGCAGTCCCAGGGGGATCGGGCCCCAGCATTTT. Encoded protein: CASSPRGIGPQHF.

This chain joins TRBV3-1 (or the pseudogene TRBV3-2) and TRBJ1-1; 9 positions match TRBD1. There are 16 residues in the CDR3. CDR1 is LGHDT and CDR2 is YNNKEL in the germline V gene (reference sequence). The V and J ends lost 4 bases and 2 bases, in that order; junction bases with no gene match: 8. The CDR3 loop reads CASSPVQGALNTEAFF. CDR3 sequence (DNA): TGTGCCAGCAGCCCAGTACAGGGGGCTCTTAACACTGAAGCTTTCTTT.

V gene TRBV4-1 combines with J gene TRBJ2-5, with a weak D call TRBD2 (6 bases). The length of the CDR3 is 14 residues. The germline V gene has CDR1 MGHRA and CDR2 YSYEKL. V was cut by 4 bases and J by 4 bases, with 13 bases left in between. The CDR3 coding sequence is TGCGCCAGCAGCCCTATGTTAGCGGTAGAGACCCAGTACTTC. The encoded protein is CASSPMLAVETQYF.

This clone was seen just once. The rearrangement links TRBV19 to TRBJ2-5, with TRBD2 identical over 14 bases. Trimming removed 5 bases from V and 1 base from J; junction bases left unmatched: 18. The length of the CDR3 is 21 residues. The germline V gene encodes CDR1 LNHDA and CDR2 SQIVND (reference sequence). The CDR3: CASSYRNRGLAGGLSQETQYF. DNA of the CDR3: TGTGCCAGTAGTTATCGGAACCGAGGACTAGCGGGGGGTCTTAGCCAAGAGACCCAGTACTTC.

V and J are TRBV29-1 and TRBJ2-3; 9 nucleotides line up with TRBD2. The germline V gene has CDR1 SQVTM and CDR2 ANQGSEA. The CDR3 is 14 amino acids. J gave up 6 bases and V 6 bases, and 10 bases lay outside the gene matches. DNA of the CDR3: TGCAGCGTATCCGGGGCGGGGGGGGCGGATACGCAGTATTTT. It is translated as CSVSGAGGADTQYF.

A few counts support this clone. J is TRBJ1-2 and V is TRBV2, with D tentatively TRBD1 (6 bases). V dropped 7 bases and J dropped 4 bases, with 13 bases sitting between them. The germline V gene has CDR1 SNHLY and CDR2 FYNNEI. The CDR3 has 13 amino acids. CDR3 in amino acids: CASNGGLGYGYTF. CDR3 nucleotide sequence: TGTGCCAGCAACGGGGGGCTGGGCTATGGCTACACCTTC.

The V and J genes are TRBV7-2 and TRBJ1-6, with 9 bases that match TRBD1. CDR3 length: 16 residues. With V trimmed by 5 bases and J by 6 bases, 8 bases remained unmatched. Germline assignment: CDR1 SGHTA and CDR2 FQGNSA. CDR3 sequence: CASSQDRGIVNSPLHF. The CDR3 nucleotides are TGTGCCAGCAGCCAAGACAGGGGGATTGTTAATTCACCCCTCCACTTT.

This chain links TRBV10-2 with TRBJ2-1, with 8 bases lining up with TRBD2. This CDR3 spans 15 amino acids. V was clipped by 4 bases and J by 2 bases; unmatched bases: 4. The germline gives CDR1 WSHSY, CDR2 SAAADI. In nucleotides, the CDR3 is TGCGCCAGCAGTGGAAGCGGGGGCGCCTACAATGAGCAGTTCTTC. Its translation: CASSGSGGAYNEQFF.

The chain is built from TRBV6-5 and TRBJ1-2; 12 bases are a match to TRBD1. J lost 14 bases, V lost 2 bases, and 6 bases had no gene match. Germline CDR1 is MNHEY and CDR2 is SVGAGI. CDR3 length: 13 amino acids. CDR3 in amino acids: CASSYRDRGPYTF. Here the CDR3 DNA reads TGTGCCAGCAGTTACCGGGACAGGGGGCCTTATACCTTC.

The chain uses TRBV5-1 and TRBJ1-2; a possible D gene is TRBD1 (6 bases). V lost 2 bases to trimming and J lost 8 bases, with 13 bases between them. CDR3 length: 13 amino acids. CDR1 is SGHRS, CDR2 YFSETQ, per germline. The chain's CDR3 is CASSFVGANGYTF. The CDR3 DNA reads TGCGCCAGCAGCTTCGTGGGGGCAAACGGCTACACCTTC.

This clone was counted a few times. The CDR3 coding sequence is TGTGCCAGCAGCCTGGACTTCGCCAGTGAGCAGTTCTTC. Translated, it gives CASSLDFASEQFF. This chain uses TRBV7-3 with TRBJ2-1, with D perhaps matching TRBD2 (5 bases). V was trimmed by 5 bases and J by 9 bases, leaving 14 bases between them. This CDR3 region has 13 residues. The germline V gene encodes CDR1 SGHTA and CDR2 FQGTGA.

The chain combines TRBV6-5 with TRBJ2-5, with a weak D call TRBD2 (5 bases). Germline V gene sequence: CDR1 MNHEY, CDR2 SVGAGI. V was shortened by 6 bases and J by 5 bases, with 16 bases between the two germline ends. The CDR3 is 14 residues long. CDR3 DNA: TGTGCCAGCAGCTTCGGTATCACGGGGGAGACCCAGTACTTC. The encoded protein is CASSFGITGETQYF.

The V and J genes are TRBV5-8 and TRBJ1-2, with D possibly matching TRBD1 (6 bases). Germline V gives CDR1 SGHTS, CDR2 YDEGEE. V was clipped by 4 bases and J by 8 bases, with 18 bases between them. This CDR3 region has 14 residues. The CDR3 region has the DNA TGTGCCAGCAGCCAACATACAGGGTCCTACGGCTACACCTTC. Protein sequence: CASSQHTGSYGYTF.

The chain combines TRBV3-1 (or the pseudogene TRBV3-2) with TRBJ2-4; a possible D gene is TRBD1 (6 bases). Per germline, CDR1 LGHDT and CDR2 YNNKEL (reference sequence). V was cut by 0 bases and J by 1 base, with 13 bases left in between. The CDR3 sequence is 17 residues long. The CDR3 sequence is CASSQDTGIVAKNIQYF. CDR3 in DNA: TGTGCCAGCAGCCAAGATACAGGGATTGTTGCCAAAAACATTCAGTACTTC.

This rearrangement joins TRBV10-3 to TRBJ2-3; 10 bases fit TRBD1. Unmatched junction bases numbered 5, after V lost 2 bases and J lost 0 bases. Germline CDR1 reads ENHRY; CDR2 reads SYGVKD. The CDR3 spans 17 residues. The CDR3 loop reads CAISERGQGGSTDTQYF. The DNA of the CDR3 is TGTGCCATCAGTGAGCGCGGACAGGGGGGGAGCACAGATACGCAGTATTTT.

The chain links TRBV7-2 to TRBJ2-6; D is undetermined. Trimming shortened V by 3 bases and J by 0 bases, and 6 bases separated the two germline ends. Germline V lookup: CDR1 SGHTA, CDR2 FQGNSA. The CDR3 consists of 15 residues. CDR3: CASSLQVSGANVLTF. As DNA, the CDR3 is TGTGCCAGCAGCTTGCAGGTCTCTGGGGCCAACGTCCTGACTTTC.

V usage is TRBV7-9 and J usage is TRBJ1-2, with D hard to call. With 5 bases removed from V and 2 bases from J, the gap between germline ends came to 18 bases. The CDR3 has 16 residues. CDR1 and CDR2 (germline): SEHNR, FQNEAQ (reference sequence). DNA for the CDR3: TGTGCCAGCAGCCCCTCTTTCACACATACAAACTATGGCTACACCTTC. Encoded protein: CASSPSFTHTNYGYTF.

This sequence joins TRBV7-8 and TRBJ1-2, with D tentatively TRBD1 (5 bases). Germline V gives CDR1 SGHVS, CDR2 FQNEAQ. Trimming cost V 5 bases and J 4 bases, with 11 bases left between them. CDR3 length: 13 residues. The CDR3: CASSPGGTYGYTF. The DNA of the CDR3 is TGTGCCAGCAGCCCCGGGGGGACCTATGGCTACACCTTC.

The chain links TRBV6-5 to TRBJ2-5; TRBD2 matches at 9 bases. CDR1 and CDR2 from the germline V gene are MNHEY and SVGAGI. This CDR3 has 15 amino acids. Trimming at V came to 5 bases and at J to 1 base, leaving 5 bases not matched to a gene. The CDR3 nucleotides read TGTGCCAGCAGTCCTCTTAGCGGGGGCCAAGAGACCCAGTACTTC. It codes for CASSPLSGGQETQYF.

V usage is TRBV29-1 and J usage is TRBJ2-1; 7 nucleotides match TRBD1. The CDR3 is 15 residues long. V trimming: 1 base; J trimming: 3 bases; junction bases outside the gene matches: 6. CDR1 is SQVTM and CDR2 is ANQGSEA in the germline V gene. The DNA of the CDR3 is TGCAGCGTTGAAGGCGAGGGGGCTTTCTACAATGAGCAGTTCTTC. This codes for CSVEGEGAFYNEQFF.

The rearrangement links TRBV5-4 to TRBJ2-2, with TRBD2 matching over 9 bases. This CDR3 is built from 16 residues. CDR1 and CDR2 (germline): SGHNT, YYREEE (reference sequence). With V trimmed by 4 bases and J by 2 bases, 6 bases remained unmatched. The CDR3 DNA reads TGTGCCAGCAGCCGGGAGACTAGCGGTAACACCGGGGAGCTGTTTTTT. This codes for CASSRETSGNTGELFF.

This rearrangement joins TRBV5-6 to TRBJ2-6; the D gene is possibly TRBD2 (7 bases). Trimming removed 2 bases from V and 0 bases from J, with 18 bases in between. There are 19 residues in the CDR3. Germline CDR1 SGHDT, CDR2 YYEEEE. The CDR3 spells CASSFYLGGGNSGANVLTF. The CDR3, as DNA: TGTGCCAGCAGCTTCTATCTGGGCGGGGGCAACTCTGGGGCCAACGTCCTGACTTTC.

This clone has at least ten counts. Written as DNA, the CDR3 is TGCAGCGTTGATGCGAGACAGGTAGACAGCTCCTACGAGCAGTACTTC. Its protein is CSVDARQVDSSYEQYF. The V gene is TRBV29-1, the J gene TRBJ2-7; TRBD1 is a possible D gene (6 bases). CDR1 is SQVTM, CDR2 ANQGSEA, per germline. This CDR3 has 16 residues. Trimming removed 3 bases at V and 0 bases at J, with 18 bases between.